This record looks at one T cell receptor beta chain sequence and its context. In the original analysis: The authors estimated nucleated cell counts from reference gene primer amplification. Here immunoSEQ multiplex PCR was the method, and the copy in TCRdb shows in-frame clones only, minus some. V and J calls and clone size are as listed in that table; D and trimming were resolved from the DNA. The repertoire has some 140,000 clones, about 85% of them found once; the top ten carry 0.63%. This entry belongs to a study of blood T cell repertoires in COVID-19. Study overall: The United States, Italy and Spain provided the acute and convalescent COVID-19 samples. PBMCs, B-cell-depleted T cells, or T cells were the source of the cDNA or gDNA that made up the material.

The CDR3 has 13 residues. V shed 5 bases and J shed 8 bases, with 15 bases lying between them. Looked up from germline, CDR1 is SEHNR and CDR2 is FQNEAQ (reference sequence). Followed longitudinally, the Seattle patients had been enrolled during active infection. What was sequenced was peripheral blood. The sequence was collected from a man between 60 and 75 years old with COVID-19, enrolled during active disease. V and J are TRBV7-9 and TRBJ1-2; possible D gene TRBD1, 5 bases. This CDR3 is CASSMEGSWGYTF. The CDR3 coding sequence is TGTGCCAGCAGCATGGAGGGGTCTTGGGGCTACACCTTC.